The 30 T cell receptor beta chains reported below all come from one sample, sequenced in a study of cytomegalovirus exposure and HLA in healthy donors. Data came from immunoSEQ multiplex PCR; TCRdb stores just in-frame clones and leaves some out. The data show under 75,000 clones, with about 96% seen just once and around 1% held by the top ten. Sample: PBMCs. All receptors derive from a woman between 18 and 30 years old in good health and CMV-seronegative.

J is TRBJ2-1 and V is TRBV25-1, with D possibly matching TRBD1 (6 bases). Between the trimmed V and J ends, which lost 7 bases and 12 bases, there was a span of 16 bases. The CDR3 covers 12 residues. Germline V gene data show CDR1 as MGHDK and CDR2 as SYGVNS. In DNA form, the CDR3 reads TGTGCCAGCACTACTGGGGGCTTGGGGCAGTTCTTC. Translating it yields CASTTGGLGQFF. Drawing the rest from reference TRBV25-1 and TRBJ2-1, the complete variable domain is EADIYQTPRYLVIGTGKKITLECSQTMGHDKMYWYQQDPGMELHLIHYSYGVNSTEKGDLSSESTVSRIRTEHFPLTLESARPSHTSQYLCASTTGGLGQFFGPGTRLTVL.

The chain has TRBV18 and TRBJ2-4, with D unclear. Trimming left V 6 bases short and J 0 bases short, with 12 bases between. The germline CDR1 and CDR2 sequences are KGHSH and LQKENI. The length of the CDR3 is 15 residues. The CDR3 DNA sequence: TGTGCCAGCTCCCAAACACAGATAGCCAAAAACATTCAGTACTTC. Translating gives CASSQTQIAKNIQYF.

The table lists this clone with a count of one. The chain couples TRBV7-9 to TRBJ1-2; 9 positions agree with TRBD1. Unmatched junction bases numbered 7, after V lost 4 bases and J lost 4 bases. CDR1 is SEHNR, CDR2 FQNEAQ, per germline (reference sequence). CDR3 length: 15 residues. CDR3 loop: CASSSGQGRGYGYTF. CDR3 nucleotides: TGTGCCAGCAGCTCCGGACAGGGGCGAGGCTATGGCTACACCTTC. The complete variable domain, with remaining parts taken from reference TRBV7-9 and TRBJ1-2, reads DTGVSQNPRHKITKRGQNVTFRCDPISEHNRLYWYRQTLGQGPEFLTYFQNEAQLEKSRLLSDRFSAERPKGSFSTLEIQRTEQGDSAMYLCASSSGQGRGYGYTFGSGTRLTVV.

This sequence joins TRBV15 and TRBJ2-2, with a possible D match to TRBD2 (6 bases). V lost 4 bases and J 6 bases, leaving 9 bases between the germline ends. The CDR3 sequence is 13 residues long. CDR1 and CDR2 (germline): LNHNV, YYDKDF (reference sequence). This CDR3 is CATSIPGAGELFF. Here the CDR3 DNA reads TGTGCCACCAGCATCCCGGGAGCCGGGGAGCTGTTTTTT.

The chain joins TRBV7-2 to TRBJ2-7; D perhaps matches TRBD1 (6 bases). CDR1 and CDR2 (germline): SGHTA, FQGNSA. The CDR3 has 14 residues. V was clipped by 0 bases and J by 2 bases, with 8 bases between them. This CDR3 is CASSLAGAPYEQYF. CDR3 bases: TGTGCCAGCAGCTTAGCGGGGGCGCCCTACGAGCAGTACTTC.

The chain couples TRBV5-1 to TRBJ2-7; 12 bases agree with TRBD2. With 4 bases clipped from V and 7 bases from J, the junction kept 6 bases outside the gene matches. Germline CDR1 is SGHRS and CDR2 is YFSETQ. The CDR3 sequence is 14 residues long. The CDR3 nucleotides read TGCGCCAGCAGCCCGACTAGCGGGAGCAGTGAGCAGTACTTC. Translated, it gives CASSPTSGSSEQYF.

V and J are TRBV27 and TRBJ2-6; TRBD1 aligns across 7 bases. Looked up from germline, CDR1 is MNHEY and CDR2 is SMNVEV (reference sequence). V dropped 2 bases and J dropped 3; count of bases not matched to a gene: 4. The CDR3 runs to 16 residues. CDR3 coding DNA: TGTGCCAGCAGTTTAGGGCAGGGGGTTGGGGCCAACGTCCTGACTTTC. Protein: CASSLGQGVGANVLTF.

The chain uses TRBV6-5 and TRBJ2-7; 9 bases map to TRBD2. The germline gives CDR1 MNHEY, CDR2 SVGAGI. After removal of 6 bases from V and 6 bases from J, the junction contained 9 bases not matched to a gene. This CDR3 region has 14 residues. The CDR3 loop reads CASSTGTSYSEQYF. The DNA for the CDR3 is TGTGCCAGCAGCACCGGGACTAGCTATTCCGAGCAGTACTTC.

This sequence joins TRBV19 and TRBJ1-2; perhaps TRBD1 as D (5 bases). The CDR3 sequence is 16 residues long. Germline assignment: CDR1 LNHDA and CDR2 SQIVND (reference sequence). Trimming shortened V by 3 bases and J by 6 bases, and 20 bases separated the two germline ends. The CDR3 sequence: CASSILGRGFPDGYTF. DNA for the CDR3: TGTGCCAGTAGTATCTTGGGGCGGGGCTTTCCGGATGGCTACACCTTC.

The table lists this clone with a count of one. CDR3 in amino acids: CASSEQGASEAFF. DNA for the CDR3: TGTGCCAGCAGTGAACAGGGGGCCAGTGAAGCTTTCTTT. The chain links TRBV2 to TRBJ1-1; 8 bases are a match to TRBD1. Germline V gene data show CDR1 as SNHLY and CDR2 as FYNNEI. Unmatched junction bases numbered 3, after V lost 2 bases and J lost 7 bases. CDR3 length: 13 amino acids.

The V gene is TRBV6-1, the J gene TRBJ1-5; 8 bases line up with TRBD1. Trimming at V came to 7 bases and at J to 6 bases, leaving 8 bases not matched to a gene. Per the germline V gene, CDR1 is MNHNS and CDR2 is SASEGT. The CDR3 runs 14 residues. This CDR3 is CASNPTGEGQPQHF. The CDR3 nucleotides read TGTGCCAGCAACCCGACAGGGGAGGGTCAGCCCCAGCATTTT.

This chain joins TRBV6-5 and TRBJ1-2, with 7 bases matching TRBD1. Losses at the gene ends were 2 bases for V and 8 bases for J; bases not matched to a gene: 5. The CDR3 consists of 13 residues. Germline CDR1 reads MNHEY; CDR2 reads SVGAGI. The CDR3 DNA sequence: TGTGCCAGCAGTTACAGGGGGCGGGGAGGCTACACCTTC. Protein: CASSYRGRGGYTF.

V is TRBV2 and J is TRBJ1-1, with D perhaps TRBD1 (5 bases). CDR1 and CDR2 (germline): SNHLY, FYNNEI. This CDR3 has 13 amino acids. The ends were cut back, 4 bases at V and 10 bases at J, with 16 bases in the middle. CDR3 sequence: CASSGGVNVAAFF. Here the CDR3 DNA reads TGTGCCAGCAGTGGGGGCGTGAACGTAGCAGCTTTCTTT.

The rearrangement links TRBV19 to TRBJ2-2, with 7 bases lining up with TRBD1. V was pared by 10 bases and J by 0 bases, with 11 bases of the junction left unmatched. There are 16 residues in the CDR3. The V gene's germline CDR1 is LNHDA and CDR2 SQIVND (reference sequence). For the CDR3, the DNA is TGTGCCACCCCCTCGGACAGGCCTACGAACACCGGGGAGCTGTTTTTT. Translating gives CATPSDRPTNTGELFF.

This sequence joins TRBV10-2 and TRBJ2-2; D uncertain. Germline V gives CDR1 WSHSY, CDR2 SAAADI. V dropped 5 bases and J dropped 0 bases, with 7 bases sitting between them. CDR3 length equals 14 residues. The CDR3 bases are TGCGCCAGCAGTACCAGGCCGAACACCGGGGAGCTGTTTTTT. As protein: CASSTRPNTGELFF.

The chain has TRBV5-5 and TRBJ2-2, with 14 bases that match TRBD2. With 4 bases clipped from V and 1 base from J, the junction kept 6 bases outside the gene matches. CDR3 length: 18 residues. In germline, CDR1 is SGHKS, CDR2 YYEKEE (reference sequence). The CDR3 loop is CASSPGLAGGKNTGELFF. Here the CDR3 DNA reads TGTGCCAGCAGCCCCGGACTAGCGGGAGGCAAGAACACCGGGGAGCTGTTTTTT.

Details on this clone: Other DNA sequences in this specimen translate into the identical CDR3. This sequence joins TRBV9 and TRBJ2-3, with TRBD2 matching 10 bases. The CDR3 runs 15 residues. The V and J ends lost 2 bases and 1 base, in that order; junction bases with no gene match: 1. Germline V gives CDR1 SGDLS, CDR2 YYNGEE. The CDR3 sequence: CASSVGTSGTDTQYF. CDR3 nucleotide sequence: TGTGCCAGCAGCGTGGGGACTAGCGGCACAGATACGCAGTATTTT.

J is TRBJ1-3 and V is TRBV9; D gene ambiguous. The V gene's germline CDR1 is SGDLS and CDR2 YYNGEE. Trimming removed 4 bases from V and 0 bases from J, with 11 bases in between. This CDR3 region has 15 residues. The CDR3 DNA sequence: TGTGCCAGCAGCTTAGCCCCCAGCTCTGGAAACACCATATATTTT. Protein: CASSLAPSSGNTIYF.

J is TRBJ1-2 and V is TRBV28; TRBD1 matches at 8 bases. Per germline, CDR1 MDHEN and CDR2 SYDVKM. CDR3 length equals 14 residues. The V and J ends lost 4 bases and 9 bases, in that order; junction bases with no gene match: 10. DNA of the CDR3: TGTGCCAGCAGTTCGGGGTCAGGGGGCAGGAGCTACACCTTC. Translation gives CASSSGSGGRSYTF.

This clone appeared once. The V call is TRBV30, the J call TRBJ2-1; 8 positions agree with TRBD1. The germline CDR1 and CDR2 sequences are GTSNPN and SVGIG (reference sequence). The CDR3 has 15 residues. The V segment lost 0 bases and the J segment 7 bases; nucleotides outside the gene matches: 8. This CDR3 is CAWSVLRGRGNEQFF. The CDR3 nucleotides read TGTGCCTGGAGTGTACTCAGGGGGCGAGGGAATGAGCAGTTCTTC.

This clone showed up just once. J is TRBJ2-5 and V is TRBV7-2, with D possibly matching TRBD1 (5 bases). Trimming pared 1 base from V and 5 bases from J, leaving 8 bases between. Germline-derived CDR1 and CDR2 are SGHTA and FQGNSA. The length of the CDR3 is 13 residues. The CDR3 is CASSLGTRETQYF. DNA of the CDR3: TGTGCCAGCAGCTTAGGGACACGGGAGACCCAGTACTTC.

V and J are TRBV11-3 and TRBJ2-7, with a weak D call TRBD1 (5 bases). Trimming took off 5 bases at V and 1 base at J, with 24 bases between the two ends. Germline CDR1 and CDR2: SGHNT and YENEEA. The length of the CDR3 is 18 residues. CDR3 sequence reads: CASSPRNPGSPTSYEQYF. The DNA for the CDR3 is TGTGCCAGCAGCCCCCGGAATCCAGGGTCGCCAACATCCTACGAGCAGTACTTC.

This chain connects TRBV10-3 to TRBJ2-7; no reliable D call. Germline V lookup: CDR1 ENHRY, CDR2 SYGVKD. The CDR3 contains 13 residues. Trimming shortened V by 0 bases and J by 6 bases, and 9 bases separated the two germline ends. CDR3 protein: CAISESTPGEQYF. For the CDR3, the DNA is TGTGCCATCAGTGAGTCGACCCCGGGCGAGCAGTACTTC.

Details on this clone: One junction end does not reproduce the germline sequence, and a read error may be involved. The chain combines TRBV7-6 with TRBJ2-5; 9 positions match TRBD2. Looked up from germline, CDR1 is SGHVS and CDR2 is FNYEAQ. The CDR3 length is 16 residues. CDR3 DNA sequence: TGTGGCAGCAGCCCCGCTAGCGGGGTAAGCCAAGAGACCCAGTACTTC. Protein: CGSSPASGVSQETQYF.

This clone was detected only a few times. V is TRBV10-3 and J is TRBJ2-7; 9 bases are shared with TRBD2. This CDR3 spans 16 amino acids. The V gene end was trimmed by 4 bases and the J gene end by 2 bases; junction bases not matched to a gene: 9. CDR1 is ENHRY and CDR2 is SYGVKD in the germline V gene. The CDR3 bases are TGTGCCATCAGTGGAGGGGTAGCGGGAGTAGCCTACGAGCAGTACTTC. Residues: CAISGGVAGVAYEQYF.

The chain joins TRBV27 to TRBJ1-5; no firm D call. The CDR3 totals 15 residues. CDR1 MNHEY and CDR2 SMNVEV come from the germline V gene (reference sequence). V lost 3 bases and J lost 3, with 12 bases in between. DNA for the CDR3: TGTGCCAGCAGTTTTTCAGGAGGTTCCAATCAGCCCCAGCATTTT. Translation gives CASSFSGGSNQPQHF.

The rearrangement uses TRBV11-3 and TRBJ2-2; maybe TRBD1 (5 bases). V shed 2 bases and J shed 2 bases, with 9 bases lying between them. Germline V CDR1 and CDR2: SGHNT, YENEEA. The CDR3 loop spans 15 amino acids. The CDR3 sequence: CASSLRQGNTGELFF. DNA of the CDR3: TGTGCCAGCAGCTTAAGGCAGGGCAACACCGGGGAGCTGTTTTTT.

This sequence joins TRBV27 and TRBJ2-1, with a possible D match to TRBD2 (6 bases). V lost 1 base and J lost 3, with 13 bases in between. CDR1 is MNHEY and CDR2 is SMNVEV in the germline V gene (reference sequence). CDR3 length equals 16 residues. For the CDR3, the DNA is TGTGCCAGCAGTTTATTAGGAGGAGGGGTCTACAATGAGCAGTTCTTC. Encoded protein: CASSLLGGGVYNEQFF.

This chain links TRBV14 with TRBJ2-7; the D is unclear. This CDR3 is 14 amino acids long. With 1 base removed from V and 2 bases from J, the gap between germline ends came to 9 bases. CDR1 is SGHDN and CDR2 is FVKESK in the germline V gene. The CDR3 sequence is CASSQGYRPYEQYF. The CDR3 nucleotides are TGTGCCAGCAGCCAAGGGTACAGACCCTACGAGCAGTACTTC.

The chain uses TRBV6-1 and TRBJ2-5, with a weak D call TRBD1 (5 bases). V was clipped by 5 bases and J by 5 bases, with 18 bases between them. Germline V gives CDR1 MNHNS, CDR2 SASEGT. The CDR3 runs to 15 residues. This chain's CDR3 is CASSWVQGRRETQYF. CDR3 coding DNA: TGTGCCAGCAGTTGGGTTCAGGGTCGGCGGGAGACCCAGTACTTC.